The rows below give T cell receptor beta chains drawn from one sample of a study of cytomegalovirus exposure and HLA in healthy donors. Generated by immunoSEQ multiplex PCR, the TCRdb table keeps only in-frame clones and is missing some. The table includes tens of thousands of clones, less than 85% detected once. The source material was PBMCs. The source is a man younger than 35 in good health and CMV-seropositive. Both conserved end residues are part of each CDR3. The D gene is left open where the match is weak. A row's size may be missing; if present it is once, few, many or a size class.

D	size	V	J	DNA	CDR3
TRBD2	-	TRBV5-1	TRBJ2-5	TGCGCCAGCAGCCTCCGACTAGCAGAGACCCAGTACTTC	CASSLRLAETQYF
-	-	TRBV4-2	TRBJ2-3	TGTGCCAGCAGCCAAGATACCGGGGACACAGATACGCAGTATTTT	CASSQDTGDTDTQYF
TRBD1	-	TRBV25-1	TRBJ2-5	TGTGCCAGCAGTGCCCTAGACAGGGGTGGAGAGACCCAGTACTTC	CASSALDRGGETQYF
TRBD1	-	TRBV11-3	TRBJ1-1	TGTGCCAGCAGCCCGAACCAGGGGGCGGACACTGAAGCTTTCTTT	CASSPNQGADTEAFF
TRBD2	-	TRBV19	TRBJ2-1	TGTGCCAGTAGTCTTAGCGGGAGTGGGCGGAATGAGCAGTTCTTC	CASSLSGSGRNEQFF
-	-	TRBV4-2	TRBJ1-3	TGTGCCAGCAGCCAAAGCCCAACGGGAGCCTCTGGAAACACCATATATTTT	CASSQSPTGASGNTIYF
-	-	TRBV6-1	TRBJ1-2	TGTGCCAGCAGTGAGTTGGACAGCTATGGCTACACCTTC	CASSELDSYGYTF
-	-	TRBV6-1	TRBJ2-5	TGTGCCAGCAGCGACCCTACAGGGTTTGAGACCCAGTACTTC	CASSDPTGFETQYF
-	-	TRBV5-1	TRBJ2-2	TGCGCCAGCAGCTTGGGGGACTGGAACACCGGGGAGCTGTTTTTT	CASSLGDWNTGELFF
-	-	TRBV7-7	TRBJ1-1	TGTGCCAGCAGCTTAAATCAGGACACTGAAGCTTTCTTT	CASSLNQDTEAFF
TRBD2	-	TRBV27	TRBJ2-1	TGTGCCAGCAGTTTGGGGGGCGGGTATCGGGAGGGCCGGGATGAGCAGTTCTTC	CASSLGGGYREGRDEQFF
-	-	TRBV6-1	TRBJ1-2	TGTGCCAGCAGTGGACAACAGGAGATCTATGGCTACACCTTC	CASSGQQEIYGYTF
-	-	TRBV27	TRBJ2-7	TGTGCCAGCGGGGCGAGGCTGGGGGAGCAGTACTTC	CASGARLGEQYF
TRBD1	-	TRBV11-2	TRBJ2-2	TGTGCCAGCAGCTCAGACCTCGACAGGGAAAGGGCCGGGGAGCTGTTTTTT	CASSSDLDRERAGELFF
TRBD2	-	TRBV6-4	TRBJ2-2	TGTGCCAGCAGTACCGGGACTAGCGGGGACACCGGGGAGCTGTTTTTT	CASSTGTSGDTGELFF
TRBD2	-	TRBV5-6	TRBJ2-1	TGTGCCAGCAGCTCCGGGACTAGCGGGACCTTCTCCTACAATGAGCAGTTCTTC	CASSSGTSGTFSYNEQFF
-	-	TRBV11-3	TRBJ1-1	TGTGCCAGCGCACAGGGAGGGACTGAAGCTTTCTTT	CASAQGGTEAFF
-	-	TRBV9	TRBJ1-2	TGTGCCAGCAGCGTAGATTACAGCCTTGACTATGGCTACACCTTC	CASSVDYSLDYGYTF
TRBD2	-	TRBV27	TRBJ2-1	TGTGCCAGCAGTTCTACTAGCGGGAGGGCAAATGAGCAGTTCTTC	CASSSTSGRANEQFF
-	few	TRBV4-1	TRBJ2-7	TGCGCCAGCAGCCAAGAGGACGGGATCTACTACGAGCAGTACTTC	CASSQEDGIYYEQYF
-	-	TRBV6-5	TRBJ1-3	TGTGCCAGCAGTTTTCAACAGGGTTCTGGAAACACCATATATTTT	CASSFQQGSGNTIYF
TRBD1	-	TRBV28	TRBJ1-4	TGTGCCAGCAGTGATGACAGGGGGCGGTTTGAAAAACTGTTTTTT	CASSDDRGRFEKLFF
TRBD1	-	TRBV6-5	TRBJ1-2	TGTGCCAGCAGTCCCCGGGACAGATATGGCTACACCTTC	CASSPRDRYGYTF
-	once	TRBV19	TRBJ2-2	TGTGCCAGTAGTAAGTCGTGGCACACCGGGGAGCTGTTTTTT	CASSKSWHTGELFF
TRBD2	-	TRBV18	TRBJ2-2	TGTGCCAGCTCACCGAAGACTAGCCTCAACACCGGGGAGCTGTTTTTT	CASSPKTSLNTGELFF
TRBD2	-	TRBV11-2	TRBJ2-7	TGTGCCAGCAGCTTGGGAGGGAACGAGCAGTACTTC	CASSLGGNEQYF
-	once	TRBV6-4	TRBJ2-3	TGTGCCAGCAGTGAGAGACATCTTGGTGCAGATACGCAGTATTTT	CASSERHLGADTQYF
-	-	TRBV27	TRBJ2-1	TGTGCCAGCAGTTTAATGGTCGGGATCCACAATGAGCAGTTCTTC	CASSLMVGIHNEQFF
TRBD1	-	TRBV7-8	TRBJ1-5	TGTGCCAGCAGCCGGGGGACAGGGGGAAATCAGCCCCAGCATTTT	CASSRGTGGNQPQHF
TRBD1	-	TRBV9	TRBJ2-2	TGTGCCAGCAGCGCCCACGGGGAGACAGGGGCCTACGGGGAGCTGTTTTTT	CASSAHGETGAYGELFF
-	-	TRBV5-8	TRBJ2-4	TGTGCCAGCAGCGCTTCGGGAATCAAAAACATTCAGTACTTC	CASSASGIKNIQYF
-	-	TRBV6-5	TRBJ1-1	TGTGCCAGCAGGGGGGCCTTATCGAACACTGAAGCTTTCTTT	CASRGALSNTEAFF
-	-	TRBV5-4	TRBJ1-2	TGTGCCAGCAGCATAGACAGTAACTATGGCTACACCTTC	CASSIDSNYGYTF
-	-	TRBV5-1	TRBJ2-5	TGCGCCAGCAGCTTGGGAACCCCAGACCAAGAGACCCAGTACTTC	CASSLGTPDQETQYF
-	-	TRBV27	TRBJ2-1	TGTGCCAGCACCCGCGGGACAGCCTCCTACAATGAGCAGTTCTTC	CASTRGTASYNEQFF
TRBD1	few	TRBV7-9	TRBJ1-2	TGTGCCAGCAGCCCTACAGGGGCTAACTATGGCTACACCTTC	CASSPTGANYGYTF